This TCR beta chain was recovered during a study of T cells in pancreatic ductal adenocarcinoma. Study outcomes and limitations: Tumor samples had fewer productive templates and approximately 8.2-fold fewer unique clonotypes than blood. Tumor and blood clonality did not differ significantly, about 0.12 versus 0.079. Enrichment of CD45RO+ effector over naive T cells in tumors may bias clonality. Results skew toward the minority of patients with early-stage disease.

To note about this clone: Its cognate antigen is unknown.

No neoadjuvant therapy was given to the selected pancreatic ductal adenocarcinoma patients before their surgery. Sequencing was performed with immunoSEQ multiplex PCR; in TCRdb, only in-frame clones are kept and a portion is missing. The sample gives over 90,000 clones, around 96% of which show up once; 2.5% to 3.5% is in the top ten. The CDR3 runs to 14 residues. CDR1 SEHNR and CDR2 FQNEAQ come from the germline V gene (reference sequence). The ends lost 1 base at V and 7 bases at J; junction bases unmatched: 5. The sequenced sample consisted of PBMCs. V is TRBV7-9 and J is TRBJ2-7; 9 bases fit TRBD1. The TCR sequence derives from a human donor with pancreatic ductal adenocarcinoma. CDR3 amino acids: CASSLGGGQGEQYF. The CDR3 nucleotides are TGTGCCAGCAGCTTAGGGGGGGGACAGGGTGAGCAGTACTTC.